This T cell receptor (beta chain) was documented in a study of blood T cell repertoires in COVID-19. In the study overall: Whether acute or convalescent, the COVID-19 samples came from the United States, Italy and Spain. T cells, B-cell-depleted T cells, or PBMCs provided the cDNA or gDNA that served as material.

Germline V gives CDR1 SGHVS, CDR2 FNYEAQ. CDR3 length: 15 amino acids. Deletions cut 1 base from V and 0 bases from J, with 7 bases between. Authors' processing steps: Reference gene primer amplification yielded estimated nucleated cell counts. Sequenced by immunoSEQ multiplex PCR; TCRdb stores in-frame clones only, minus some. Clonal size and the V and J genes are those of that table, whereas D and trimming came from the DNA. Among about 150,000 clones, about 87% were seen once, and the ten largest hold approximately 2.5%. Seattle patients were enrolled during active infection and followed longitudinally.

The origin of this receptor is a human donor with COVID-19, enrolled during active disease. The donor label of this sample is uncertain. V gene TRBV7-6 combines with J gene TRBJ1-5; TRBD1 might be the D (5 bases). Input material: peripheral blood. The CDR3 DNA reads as TGTGCCAGCAGCTTAGGACAGTATAGCAATCAGCCCCAGCATTTT. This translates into CASSLGQYSNQPQHF.